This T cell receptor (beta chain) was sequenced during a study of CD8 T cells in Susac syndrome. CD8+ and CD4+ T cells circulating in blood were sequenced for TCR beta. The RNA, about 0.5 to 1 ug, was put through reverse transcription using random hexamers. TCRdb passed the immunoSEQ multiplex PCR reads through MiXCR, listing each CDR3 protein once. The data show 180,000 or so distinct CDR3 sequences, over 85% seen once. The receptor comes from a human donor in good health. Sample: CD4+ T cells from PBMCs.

The CDR3 DNA reads TGTGCCAGCTCACCCCCCGGGACCTCGGGGAGGCAGTACTTC. This gives the protein CASSPPGTSGRQYF. The chain uses TRBV18 and TRBJ2-7; tentatively, D is TRBD1 or TRBD2 (5 bases each). The CDR3 contains 14 residues. V gave up 3 bases and J gave up 9 bases, with 18 bases separating them. Per germline, CDR1 KGHSH and CDR2 LQKENI.